Reported below is one T cell receptor (beta chain). Assay: immunoSEQ multiplex PCR; the TCRdb copy retains only in-frame clones and omits some. The sample shows 55,000 to 65,000 clones, about nine tenths of them seen only once. These data belong to a study of blood T cell repertoires in COVID-19. With 2 bases clipped from V and 8 bases from J, the junction kept 12 bases outside the gene matches. The CDR3 loop spans 15 amino acids. Germline-derived CDR1 and CDR2 are SGHRS and YFSETQ. The chain is built from TRBV5-1 and TRBJ1-2; TRBD1 agrees at 7 bases. Sequencing was performed on peripheral blood. This TCR was recovered from a woman aged 55 to 70 with active COVID-19. The CDR3 nucleotides read TGCGCCAGCAGCTTACCGGGACAGCTAAACGGGGGCTACACCTTC. The encoded protein is CASSLPGQLNGGYTF.